The T cell receptor beta chain under discussion was sequenced for a study of blood T cell repertoires in COVID-19. The wider study: Sources were T cells, B-cell-depleted T cells, or PBMCs; the material itself was cDNA or gDNA.

The data were produced by immunoSEQ multiplex PCR, yet TCRdb's version contains in-frame clones alone and is incomplete. The top ten clones hold 2% to 2.5% of a sample with more than 95,000 clones, around 78% of them seen once. Sequenced: peripheral blood. The receptor was isolated from a man aged 25-40 years with acute or convalescent COVID-19.

The DNA for the CDR3 is TGCGCCAGCAGCTATAACACCGGGGAGCTGTTTTTT. It translates to CASSYNTGELFF. The V call is TRBV4-1, the J call TRBJ2-2, with D unresolved. V lost 5 bases, J lost 2 bases, and 3 bases lay in between. Germline V gene data show CDR1 as MGHRA and CDR2 as YSYEKL. The CDR3 consists of 12 residues.